This entry is about one T cell receptor beta chain. No antigen is known for it. The sample is drawn from a study of T cells expressing NK-cell markers. Study-level results: One observes that, in four donors, these clonotypes were also the leading ones within the CD3+CD56-NKG2C+ fraction.

TCRdb reanalyzed the 5' RACE reads, giving one entry per CDR3 protein sequence and no DNA. This sample contains 200,000 to 300,000 distinct CDR3 sequences. The sequence derives from a young man in good health. Specimen: blood T cells: a sorted CD56 or NKG2C T cell subset, CD4+ or CD8+ T cells, or bulk PBMC T cells (not recorded which).

The CDR3 loop reads CASSFIKGQGTDTQYF. The V call is TRBV27, the J call TRBJ2-3; with no DNA, the TCRdb D assignment of TRBD1 cannot be verified. Germline CDR1 reads MNHEY; CDR2 reads SMNVEV (reference sequence). The CDR3 totals 16 residues.